Below are 24 T cell receptor beta chains sequenced from a single sample in a study of CD8 T cells in Susac syndrome. Reverse transcription used roughly 0.45 to 1 ug RNA and random hexamers. Via MiXCR, TCRdb re-called the immunoSEQ multiplex PCR reads, giving one row per CDR3 protein. The sample contains tens of thousands of distinct CDR3 sequences, roughly nine tenths of which appear only once. Sequencing used CD8+ T cells from PBMCs. Receptors were obtained from a human donor with multiple sclerosis.

The chain couples TRBV2 to TRBJ2-5; TRBD2 is a possible D gene (6 bases). The germline CDR1 and CDR2 sequences are SNHLY and FYNNEI. This CDR3 is 17 amino acids long. Trimming pared 3 bases from V and 0 bases from J, leaving 17 bases between. The CDR3 spells CASSELGGPQNQETQYF. The CDR3 DNA reads TGTGCCAGCAGTGAGTTGGGAGGTCCCCAAAACCAAGAGACCCAGTACTTC.

This clonotype turned up a few times. The V gene is TRBV5-1, the J gene TRBJ2-7, with 9 bases that match TRBD1. V gave up 4 bases and J gave up 2 bases; unmatched junction bases: 7. CDR1 is SGHRS and CDR2 is YFSETQ in the germline V gene. The CDR3 covers 15 residues. CDR3 in DNA: TGCGCCAGCAGCGCGGGGACAGGGTGGACCTACGAGCAGTACTTC. It specifies CASSAGTGWTYEQYF.

The V call is TRBV12-3 or TRBV12-4, the J call TRBJ2-2; D remains unclear. This CDR3 is built from 12 residues. Trimming took off 3 bases at V and 5 bases at J, with 4 bases between the two ends. CDR3 bases: TGTGCCAGCAGTTTTGGGACCGGGGAGCTGTTTTTT. It specifies CASSFGTGELFF.

J is TRBJ2-1 and V is TRBV5-4, with D hard to call. Germline values: CDR1 SGHNT, CDR2 YYREEE (reference sequence). Trimming shortened V by 1 base and J by 10 bases, and 9 bases separated the two germline ends. This CDR3 has 12 residues. CDR3 DNA sequence: TGTGCCAGCAGCTTGCAGAGGCAGGAGCAGTTCTTC. The encoded protein is CASSLQRQEQFF.

In this sample, this clonotype turned up a few times. The V call is TRBV9, the J call TRBJ1-1, with D hard to call. The CDR3 has 11 amino acids. Germline CDR1 SGDLS, CDR2 YYNGEE. The germline V and J ends were trimmed by 0 bases and 6 bases, with 3 bases remaining between them. CDR3 region: CASSVGAEAFF. As DNA, the CDR3 is TGTGCCAGCAGCGTAGGGGCTGAAGCTTTCTTT.

This clonotype occurred once. V and J are TRBV12-3 or TRBV12-4 and TRBJ2-2, with 10 nucleotides matching TRBD2. This CDR3 has 15 residues. J was trimmed by 6 bases and V by 5 bases; bases with no gene match: 6. The DNA of the CDR3 is TGTGCCAGCAGTAAAGGGACTAGCGAGGCCGGGGAGCTGTTTTTT. The encoded protein is CASSKGTSEAGELFF.

The V call is TRBV27, the J call TRBJ2-7; the D gene could be TRBD1 or TRBD2 (5 bases each). V was clipped by 3 bases and J by 5 bases, with 11 bases between them. The germline CDR1 and CDR2 sequences are MNHEY and SMNVEV (reference sequence). The CDR3 is 13 amino acids. CDR3 region: CASSFRGGDEQYF. For the CDR3, the DNA is TGTGCCAGCAGTTTCCGGGGCGGTGACGAGCAGTACTTC.

This clonotype was observed once. V and J are TRBV24-1 and TRBJ2-5; tentative D call: TRBD2 (6 bases). Germline assignment: CDR1 KGHDR and CDR2 SFDVKD. V was cut by 0 bases and J by 1 base, with 8 bases left in between. CDR3 length equals 15 residues. The chain's CDR3 is CATSDLGRSQETQYF. CDR3 sequence (DNA): TGTGCCACCAGTGATTTGGGGAGGTCCCAAGAGACCCAGTACTTC.

This chain links TRBV5-5 with TRBJ2-6, with D uncertain. Germline loops: CDR1 SGHKS, CDR2 YYEKEE (reference sequence). Trimming shortened V by 0 bases and J by 4 bases, and 14 bases separated the two germline ends. This CDR3 region has 17 residues. The CDR3 sequence: CASSLEGPGAGANVLTF. DNA of the CDR3: TGTGCCAGCAGCTTGGAGGGTCCAGGAGCGGGGGCCAACGTCCTGACTTTC.

The V call is TRBV5-8, the J call TRBJ2-4, with 11 nucleotides matching TRBD2. This CDR3 contains 20 residues. The germline V gene encodes CDR1 SGHTS and CDR2 YDEGEE. V was clipped by 4 bases and J by 1 base; unmatched bases: 16. CDR3 in DNA: TGTGCCAGCAGCCCGTGGGGCCCTAGACTAGCGGGATTGGCCAAAAACATTCAGTACTTC. Protein: CASSPWGPRLAGLAKNIQYF.

V usage is TRBV11-2 and J usage is TRBJ2-2; a weak D match, TRBD2 (6 bases). The CDR3 is 16 amino acids. V lost 3 bases and J lost 2, with 13 bases in between. The germline CDR1 and CDR2 sequences are SGHAT and FQNNGV. The CDR3 bases are TGTGCCAGCAGCTTGGGACGGGAGCCCAACACCGGGGAGCTGTTTTTT. The encoded protein is CASSLGREPNTGELFF.

This clonotype was recorded once. The V and J genes are TRBV6-2 or TRBV6-3 and TRBJ2-1; no reliable D call. This CDR3 is 15 amino acids long. Germline loops: CDR1 MNHEY, CDR2 SVGEGT. V shed 0 bases and J shed 0 bases, with 6 bases lying between them. The CDR3 DNA reads as TGTGCCAGCAGTTACTCCTACCTCTCCTACAATGAGCAGTTCTTC. The encoded protein is CASSYSYLSYNEQFF.

The chain has TRBV5-4 and TRBJ2-7, with 10 bases lining up with TRBD1. The CDR3 is 14 residues long. Germline-derived CDR1 and CDR2 are SGHNT and YYREEE (reference sequence). V shed 7 bases, J shed 0 bases, and the junction held 4 bases outside the gene matches. The CDR3 DNA reads TGTGCCAGCCGTAGACAGGGGGCCTCCTACGAGCAGTACTTC. This translates into CASRRQGASYEQYF.

This chain connects TRBV4-2 to TRBJ2-3; TRBD2 matches 11 bases. Germline lookup yields CDR1 LGHNA and CDR2 YNFKEQ. This CDR3 spans 16 amino acids. Trimming at V came to 4 bases and at J to 5 bases, leaving 8 bases not matched to a gene. The CDR3 protein is CASSPVAGGPGDTQYF. CDR3 DNA sequence: TGTGCCAGCAGCCCTGTAGCGGGGGGGCCTGGAGATACGCAGTATTTT.

This chain joins TRBV19 and TRBJ2-7; 11 bases match TRBD2. The CDR3 has 15 residues. The germline V gene has CDR1 LNHDA and CDR2 SQIVND (reference sequence). Losses at the gene ends were 5 bases for V and 3 bases for J; bases not matched to a gene: 6. The DNA for the CDR3 is TGTGCCAGTAGTGAGGGACTAGCGGACTACTACGAGCAGTACTTC. Encoded protein: CASSEGLADYYEQYF.

This clonotype was observed a single time. The chain links TRBV27 to TRBJ2-1; tentatively, D is TRBD1 or TRBD2 (6 bases each). There are 11 residues in the CDR3. Trimming took 6 bases from V and 10 from J, leaving 10 bases between them. Germline V gene lookup returns CDR1 MNHEY and CDR2 SMNVEV (reference sequence). Written as DNA, the CDR3 is TGTGCCAGCAGGACGGGGGCCGAGCAGTTCTTC. As protein: CASRTGAEQFF.

The chain has TRBV19 and TRBJ2-3, with TRBD2 matching over 8 bases. Germline CDR1 and CDR2: LNHDA and SQIVND (reference sequence). The trim removed 3 bases at V and 3 bases at J, leaving 5 bases unmatched. This CDR3 has 15 residues. CDR3 region: CASSMGTRVTDTQYF. CDR3 nucleotides: TGTGCCAGTAGTATGGGGACTAGAGTAACAGATACGCAGTATTTT.

This clonotype came up once. The J gene is TRBJ2-4, the V gene TRBV11-2; 13 positions match TRBD2. Trimming cost V 2 bases and J 3 bases; bases outside gene matches: 16. This CDR3 spans 21 amino acids. Germline CDR1 SGHAT, CDR2 FQNNGV. CDR3 residues: CASSLFPVLLAGGPDKNIQYF. CDR3 DNA: TGTGCCAGCAGCTTATTCCCGGTGTTACTAGCGGGAGGGCCCGACAAAAACATTCAGTACTTC.

J is TRBJ2-7 and V is TRBV7-9, with 8 bases identical to TRBD1. Germline V gives CDR1 SEHNR, CDR2 FQNEAQ (reference sequence). V gave up 5 bases and J gave up 4 bases; unmatched junction bases: 7. This CDR3 comprises 14 residues. As DNA, the CDR3 is TGTGCCAGCAGCGGTGGGACAGGTCCTTACGAGCAGTACTTC. It encodes CASSGGTGPYEQYF.

The chain combines TRBV6-1 with TRBJ2-5; 9 nucleotides line up with TRBD1. V shed 5 bases and J 5 bases; nucleotides not matched to a gene: 15. The CDR3 loop spans 17 amino acids. The germline V gene has CDR1 MNHNS and CDR2 SASEGT. CDR3 bases: TGTGCCAGCAGTCCGACAGGGGGGTTCGTGGTCAGGGAGACCCAGTACTTC. This gives the protein CASSPTGGFVVRETQYF.

The chain carries TRBV19 and TRBJ2-1, with 9 bases fitting TRBD2. The length of the CDR3 is 13 residues. V was pared by 9 bases and J by 9 bases, with 9 bases of the junction left unmatched. Germline V gene lookup returns CDR1 LNHDA and CDR2 SQIVND (reference sequence). This CDR3 is CASSISGGGEQFF. CDR3 bases: TGTGCCAGCTCGATTAGCGGGGGTGGTGAGCAGTTCTTC. Filled out from reference TRBV19 and TRBJ2-1, the complete variable domain reads DGGITQSPKYLFRKEGQNVTLSCEQNLNHDAMYWYRQDPGQGLRLIYYSQIVNDFQKGDIAEGYSVSREKKESFPLTVTSAQKNPTAFYLCASSISGGGEQFFGPGTRLTVL.

The count of this clonotype is one. The chain links TRBV20-1 to TRBJ2-3; TRBD2 matches 12 bases. Unmatched junction bases numbered 14, after V lost 6 bases and J lost 10 bases. The CDR3 has 15 residues. Per the germline V gene, CDR1 is DFQATT and CDR2 is SNEGSKA (reference sequence). This chain's CDR3 is CSAGLAGGLEVAQYF. DNA of the CDR3: TGCAGTGCCGGCCTAGCGGGGGGGCTGGAAGTTGCGCAGTATTTT.

The chain joins TRBV10-3 to TRBJ1-1, with a tentative D call TRBD1 (6 bases). There are 13 residues in the CDR3. Trimming took off 4 bases at V and 4 bases at J, with 10 bases between the two ends. Germline CDR1 and CDR2: ENHRY and SYGVKD. CDR3 nucleotide sequence: TGTGCCATCAGTGGGGGGGCCGGCACTGAAGCTTTCTTT. Protein: CAISGGAGTEAFF.

The chain joins TRBV7-9 to TRBJ1-2; a weak D match, TRBD1 (5 bases). CDR1 and CDR2 (germline): SEHNR, FQNEAQ (reference sequence). Trimming took 2 bases from V and 0 from J, leaving 10 bases between them. CDR3 length: 15 amino acids. The CDR3 sequence: CASSLSGGTNYGYTF. The CDR3 DNA reads as TGTGCCAGCAGCTTATCGGGGGGAACTAACTATGGCTACACCTTC.